These T cell receptor beta chains were read from a single sample in a study of shared clonotypes between healthy human individuals. Clones were sequenced by immunoSEQ multiplex PCR, and TCRdb holds only the in-frame ones, with some missing. The data show hundreds of thousands of clones, with about 90% seen just once and approximately 22% held by the top ten. The sample comprised naive CD8+ T cells sorted from blood. These receptors all stem from a man aged 25 to 40 in good health. CDR3s include the opening cysteine and the closing phenylalanine or tryptophan. D genes are given only for firm matches. The size of a clone is reported for some rows only, either as once, few or many, or as a class for expanded clones.

TRBV18,TRBJ2-7,.,.,TGTGCCAGCTCACCACCGGTGCGGTCCTACGAGCAGTACTTC,CASSPPVRSYEQYF
TRBV10-3,TRBJ1-3,.,.,TGTGCCATCAGAGGGACATCGATGGCCTCTGGAAACACCATATATTTT,CAIRGTSMASGNTIYF
TRBV11-2,TRBJ2-7,.,.,TGTGCCAGCAGCTTACACGGCAGCTCCTACGAGCAGTACTTC,CASSLHGSSYEQYF
TRBV11-2,TRBJ2-2,.,.,TGTGCCAGCAGCTCCCAATCCCGGGAGCTGTTTTTT,CASSSQSRELFF
TRBV27,TRBJ1-1,.,.,TGTGCCAGCAGCCCTAAGGGGGGAACTGAAGCTTTCTTT,CASSPKGGTEAFF
TRBV29-1,TRBJ2-7,.,.,TGCAGCGTTACCAACGACATCAACACCTACGAGCAGTACTTC,CSVTNDINTYEQYF
TRBV28,TRBJ2-1,.,TRBD1,TGTGCCAGCAGTTTGACAGGGTTGAGCGGAAACTACAATGAGCAGTTCTTC,CASSLTGLSGNYNEQFF
TRBV4-3,TRBJ2-3,few,TRBD2,TGCGCCAGCAGCCCGGGACTAGCGAACACAGATACGCAGTATTTT,CASSPGLANTDTQYF
TRBV27,TRBJ2-2,.,.,TGTGCCAGCAGTTTAAACAGGGTTGTCGCCGGGGAGCTGTTTTTT,CASSLNRVVAGELFF
TRBV4-1,TRBJ2-7,few,.,TGCGCCAGCAGCCCCGATTCCTACGAGCAGTACTTC,CASSPDSYEQYF
TRBV7-9,TRBJ1-4,few,TRBD1,TGTGCCAGCAGCCCGACAGGGGGAGAAAAACTGTTTTTT,CASSPTGGEKLFF
TRBV27,TRBJ2-1,once,TRBD2,TGTGCCAGCAAGACTAGCGGGTTACCCTACAATGAGCAGTTCTTC,CASKTSGLPYNEQFF
TRBV5-6,TRBJ2-7,.,.,TGTGCCAGCAGCCCGGTCAGACGGACCCGCGAGCAGTACTTC,CASSPVRRTREQYF
TRBV4-3,TRBJ2-2,.,TRBD2,TGCGCCAGCAGCCAAGACCCTCTGGAACTAGCGGGATTGGGGGAGCTGTTTTTT,CASSQDPLELAGLGELFF
TRBV7-9,TRBJ1-3,.,TRBD1,TGTGCCAGCAGCCCTAAACCCCCGGGACAGGATCCAACTGGAAACACCATATATTTT,CASSPKPPGQDPTGNTIYF
TRBV19,TRBJ1-5,.,.,TGTGCCAGTAGACCTACAGGGTATCAGCCCCAGCATTTT,CASRPTGYQPQHF
TRBV10-3,TRBJ2-7,.,TRBD2,TGTGCCAGCAGTTACTCGACTAGCGCCTACGAGCAGTACTTC,CASSYSTSAYEQYF
TRBV5-1,TRBJ2-3,.,.,TGCGCCAGCAGCTTGCGGCTAGCTGGCGCAGATACGCAGTATTTT,CASSLRLAGADTQYF
TRBV5-1,TRBJ2-2,.,TRBD1,TGCGCCAGCAGCTTCTGGGGACAGCTCGACACCGGGGAGCTGTTTTTT,CASSFWGQLDTGELFF
TRBV6-1,TRBJ2-7,.,TRBD1,TGTGCCAGCAGTGATAGACAGGGGGCAAGATACGAGCAGTACTTC,CASSDRQGARYEQYF
TRBV12-5,TRBJ1-1,.,.,TGTGCTAGTGGTTTAGGGCTGAACCCCACTGAAGCTTTCTTT,CASGLGLNPTEAFF
TRBV27,TRBJ2-2,once,.,TGTGCCAGCACCTTCGGACACCTTGAGAACACCGGGGAGCTGTTTTTT,CASTFGHLENTGELFF
TRBV5-1,TRBJ1-1,.,.,TGCGCCAGCAGCTTGGGCAGTATAAACACTGAAGCTTTCTTT,CASSLGSINTEAFF
TRBV29-1,TRBJ2-3,.,TRBD1,TGCAGCGGGGACAGGGAAAACACAGATACGCAGTATTTT,CSGDRENTDTQYF
TRBV5-5,TRBJ1-1,.,.,TGTGCCAGCAGCTTGGGTCCAGGAAACACTGAAGCTTTCTTT,CASSLGPGNTEAFF
TRBV10-2,TRBJ2-7,.,TRBD2,TGCGCCAGCAGTGAGTCGACTAGCCGGTCGGGCGAGCAGTACTTC,CASSESTSRSGEQYF
TRBV7-2,TRBJ2-7,.,TRBD2,TGTGCCAGCAGCTCACCGGGACTAGCGCGCTACGAGCAGTACTTC,CASSSPGLARYEQYF
TRBV12-5,TRBJ2-5,.,.,TGTGCTAGTGGTCCGCACGAAGGGACTGATCAAGAGACCCAGTACTTC,CASGPHEGTDQETQYF
TRBV7-8,TRBJ1-1,.,.,TGTGCCAGCAGCTTAACGGGGGACACTGAAGCTTTCTTT,CASSLTGDTEAFF
TRBV4-3,TRBJ1-3,.,.,TGCGCCAGCAGCGATTACCTTTACTCTGGAAACACCATATATTTT,CASSDYLYSGNTIYF
TRBV7-9,TRBJ2-1,.,.,TGTGCCAGCACGCCCGGGAATGGGGCCTACAATGAGCAGTTCTTC,CASTPGNGAYNEQFF
TRBV7-9,TRBJ2-7,.,TRBD2,TGTGCCAGCAGCTGGACTAGTACGGGGGAGCAGTACTTC,CASSWTSTGEQYF
TRBV27,TRBJ2-1,.,.,TGTGCCAGCAGTTCCCAAGTTTACAATGAGCAGTTCTTC,CASSSQVYNEQFF
TRBV23-1,TRBJ2-7,.,.,TGCGCCAGCAGTCAGAAGACGGAACCGACACGCTCCTACGAGCAGTACTTC,CASSQKTEPTRSYEQYF
TRBV11-3,TRBJ2-1,.,.,TGTGCCAGCAGCTTAGATACAGGACATGAGCAGTTCTTC,CASSLDTGHEQFF
TRBV9,TRBJ2-3,few,.,TGTGCCAGCAGCGTAGCCTTCCAGGGAGCAGATACGCAGTATTTT,CASSVAFQGADTQYF
TRBV7-9,TRBJ2-3,.,.,TGTGCCAGCAGCACGGACCTAAGGGCAGATACGCAGTATTTT,CASSTDLRADTQYF
TRBV11-2,TRBJ2-3,.,.,TGTGCCAGCTCCCTAACGGAGTATTCGACAGATACGCAGTATTTT,CASSLTEYSTDTQYF
TRBV18,TRBJ2-1,.,.,TGTGCCAGCTCACCACGTGGCGTAGCGACCTACAATGAGCAGTTCTTC,CASSPRGVATYNEQFF
TRBV6-5,TRBJ1-4,.,.,TGTGCCAGCAGTTCAACCGTGGAGCCGACTGAAAAACTGTTTTTT,CASSSTVEPTEKLFF
TRBV6-1,TRBJ2-1,.,TRBD2,TGTGCCAGCCAACGTCTAGCGGGAGGGCTGGAGCAGTTCTTC,CASQRLAGGLEQFF
TRBV13,TRBJ2-1,.,TRBD2,TGTGCCAGCAGCTTAGCGGACGGGGGGGACAATGAGCAGTTCTTC,CASSLADGGDNEQFF
TRBV18,TRBJ1-2,.,.,TGTGCCAGCTCACCAATTGGCTACACCTTC,CASSPIGYTF
TRBV27,TRBJ2-7,.,.,TGTGCCAGCAGTTTCGGCACAGGGTACGAGCAGTACTTC,CASSFGTGYEQYF
TRBV28,TRBJ1-1,.,.,TGTGCCAGCAGTTGGGGCATGAACACTGAAGCTTTCTTT,CASSWGMNTEAFF
TRBV7-9,TRBJ2-1,.,.,TGTGCCAGCAGCCAGACAGGCCTCCACATTTACAATGAGCAGTTCTTC,CASSQTGLHIYNEQFF
TRBV4-1,TRBJ2-1,.,.,TGCGCCAGCAGCCAACCCCCCGAGGGCGATGATTGGGGTGATGAGCAGTTCTTC,CASSQPPEGDDWGDEQFF
TRBV7-9,TRBJ2-1,.,.,TGTGCCAGCAGCTTAGTTTTGGGGACAACTCTTGGCCCACAGGATGAGCAGTTCTTC,CASSLVLGTTLGPQDEQFF
TRBV10-3,TRBJ2-7,.,TRBD2,TGTGCCATCAGTGAGAGACTAGCGGACTCCTACGAGCAGTACTTC,CAISERLADSYEQYF
TRBV15,TRBJ2-1,.,TRBD2,TGTGCCACCAGCGGAGAGCAGGTACTAGCGGGAGTCAATGAGCAGTTCTTC,CATSGEQVLAGVNEQFF
TRBV27,TRBJ2-7,.,TRBD2,TGTGCCAGCAGTGGCGGGAGCGGCTACGAGCAGTACTTC,CASSGGSGYEQYF